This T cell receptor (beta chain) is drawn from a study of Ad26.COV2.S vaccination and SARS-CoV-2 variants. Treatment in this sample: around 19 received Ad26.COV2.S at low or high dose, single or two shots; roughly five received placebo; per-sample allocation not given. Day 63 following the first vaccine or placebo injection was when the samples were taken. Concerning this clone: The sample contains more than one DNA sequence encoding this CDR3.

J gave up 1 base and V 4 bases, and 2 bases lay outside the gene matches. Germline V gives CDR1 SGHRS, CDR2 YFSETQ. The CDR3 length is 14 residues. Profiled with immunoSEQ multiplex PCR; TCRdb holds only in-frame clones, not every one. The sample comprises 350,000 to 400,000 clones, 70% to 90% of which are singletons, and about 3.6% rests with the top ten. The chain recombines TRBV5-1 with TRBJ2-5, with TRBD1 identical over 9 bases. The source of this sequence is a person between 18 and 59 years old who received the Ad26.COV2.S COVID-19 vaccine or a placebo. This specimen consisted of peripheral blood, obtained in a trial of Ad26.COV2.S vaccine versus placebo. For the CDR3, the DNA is TGCGCCAGCAGCCCGGGACAGGGCCAAGAGACCCAGTACTTC. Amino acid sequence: CASSPGQGQETQYF.